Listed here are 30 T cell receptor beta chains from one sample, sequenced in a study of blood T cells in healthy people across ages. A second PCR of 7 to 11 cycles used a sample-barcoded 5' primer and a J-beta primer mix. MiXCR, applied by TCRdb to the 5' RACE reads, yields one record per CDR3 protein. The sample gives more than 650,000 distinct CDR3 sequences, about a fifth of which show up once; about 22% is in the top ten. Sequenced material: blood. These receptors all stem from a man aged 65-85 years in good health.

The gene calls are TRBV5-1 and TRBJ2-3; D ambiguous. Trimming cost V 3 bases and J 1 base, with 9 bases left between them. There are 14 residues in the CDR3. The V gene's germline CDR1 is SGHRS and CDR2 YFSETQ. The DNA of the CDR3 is TGCGCCAGCAGCTCCCCTTCCGGCACAGATACGCAGTATTTT. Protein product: CASSSPSGTDTQYF.

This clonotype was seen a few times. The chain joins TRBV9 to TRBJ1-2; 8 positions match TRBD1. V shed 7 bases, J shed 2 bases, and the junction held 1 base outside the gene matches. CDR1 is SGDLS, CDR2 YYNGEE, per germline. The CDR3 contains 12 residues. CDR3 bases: TGTGCCAGCTGGACAGGGAACTATGGCTACACCTTC. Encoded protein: CASWTGNYGYTF.

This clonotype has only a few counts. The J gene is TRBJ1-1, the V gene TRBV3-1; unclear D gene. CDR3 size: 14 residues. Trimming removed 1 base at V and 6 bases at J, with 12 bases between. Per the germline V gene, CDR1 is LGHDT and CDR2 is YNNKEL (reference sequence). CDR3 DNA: TGTGCCAGCAGCCAAGGGATGACGCAATCTGAAGCTTTCTTT. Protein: CASSQGMTQSEAFF.

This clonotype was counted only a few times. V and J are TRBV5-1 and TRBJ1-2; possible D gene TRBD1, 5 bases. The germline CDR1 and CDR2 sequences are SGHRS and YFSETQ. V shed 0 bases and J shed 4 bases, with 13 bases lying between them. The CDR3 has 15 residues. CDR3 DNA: TGCGCCAGCAGCTTGGATACAGGCGGCGTCTATGGCTACACCTTC. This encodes CASSLDTGGVYGYTF.

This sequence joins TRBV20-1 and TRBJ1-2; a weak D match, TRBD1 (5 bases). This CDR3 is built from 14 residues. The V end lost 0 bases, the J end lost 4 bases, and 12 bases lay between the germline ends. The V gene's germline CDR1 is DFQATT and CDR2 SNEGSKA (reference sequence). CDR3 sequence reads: CSAREGQGSYGYTF. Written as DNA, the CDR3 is TGCAGTGCTAGAGAGGGGCAGGGTTCCTATGGCTACACCTTC.

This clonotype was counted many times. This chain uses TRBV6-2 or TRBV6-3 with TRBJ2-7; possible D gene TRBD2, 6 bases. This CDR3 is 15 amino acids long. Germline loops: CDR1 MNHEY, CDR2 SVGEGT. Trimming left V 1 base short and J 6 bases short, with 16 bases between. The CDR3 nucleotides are TGTGCCAGCAGTTACTTGGGGGGAGCAGGAGGCGAGCAGTACTTC. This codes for CASSYLGGAGGEQYF.

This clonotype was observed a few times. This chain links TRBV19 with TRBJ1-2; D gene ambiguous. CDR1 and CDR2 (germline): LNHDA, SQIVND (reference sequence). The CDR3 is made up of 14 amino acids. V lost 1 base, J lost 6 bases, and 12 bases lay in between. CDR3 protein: CASSIGRPINGYTF. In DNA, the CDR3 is TGTGCCAGTAGTATAGGCCGGCCGATAAATGGCTACACCTTC.

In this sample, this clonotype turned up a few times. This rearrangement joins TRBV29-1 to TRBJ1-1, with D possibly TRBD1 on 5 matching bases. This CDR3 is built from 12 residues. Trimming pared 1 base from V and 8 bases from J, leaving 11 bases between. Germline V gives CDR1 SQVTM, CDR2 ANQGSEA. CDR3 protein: CSVEGRGQEAFF. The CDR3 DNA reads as TGCAGCGTTGAAGGTCGGGGCCAGGAAGCTTTCTTT. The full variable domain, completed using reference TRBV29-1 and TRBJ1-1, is SAVISQKPSRDICQRGTSLTIQCQVDSQVTMMFWYRQQPGQSLTLIATANQGSEATYESGFVIDKFPISRPNLTFSTLTVSNMSPEDSSIYLCSVEGRGQEAFFGQGTRLTVV.

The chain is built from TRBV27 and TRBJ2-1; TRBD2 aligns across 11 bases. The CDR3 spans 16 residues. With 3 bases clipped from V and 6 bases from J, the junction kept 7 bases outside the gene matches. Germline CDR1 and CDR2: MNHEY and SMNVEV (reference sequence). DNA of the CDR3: TGTGCCAGCAGTTTGCAACTAGCGGGGGTGTCCAATGAGCAGTTCTTC. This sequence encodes CASSLQLAGVSNEQFF.

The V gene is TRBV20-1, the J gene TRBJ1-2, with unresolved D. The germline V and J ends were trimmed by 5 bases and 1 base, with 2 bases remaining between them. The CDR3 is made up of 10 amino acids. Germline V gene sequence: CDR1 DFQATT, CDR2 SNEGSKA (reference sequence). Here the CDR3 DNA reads TGCAGTGCTTATAACTATGGCTACACCTTC. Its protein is CSAYNYGYTF.

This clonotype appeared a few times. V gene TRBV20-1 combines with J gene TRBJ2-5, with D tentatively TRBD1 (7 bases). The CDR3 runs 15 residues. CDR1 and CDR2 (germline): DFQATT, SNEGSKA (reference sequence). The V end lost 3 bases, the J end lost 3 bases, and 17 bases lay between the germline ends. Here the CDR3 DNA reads TGCAGTGCTAGGCAACACCCCAGGGGGGAAGAGACCCAGTACTTC. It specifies CSARQHPRGEETQYF.

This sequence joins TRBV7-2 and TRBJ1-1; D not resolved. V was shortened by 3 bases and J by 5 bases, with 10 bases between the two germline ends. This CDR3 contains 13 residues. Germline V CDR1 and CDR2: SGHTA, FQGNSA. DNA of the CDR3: TGTGCCAGCAGCTTCGGAACGGTGACTGAAGCTTTCTTT. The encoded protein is CASSFGTVTEAFF.

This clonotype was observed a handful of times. CDR3 protein: CASSRGPVGLGQPQHF. The CDR3 nucleotides read TGTGCCAGCAGCCGAGGGCCGGTCGGGCTTGGCCAGCCCCAGCATTTT. The chain carries TRBV12-3 or TRBV12-4 and TRBJ1-5; no reliable D call. Trimming pared 6 bases from V and 7 bases from J, leaving 22 bases between. The CDR3 runs to 16 residues.

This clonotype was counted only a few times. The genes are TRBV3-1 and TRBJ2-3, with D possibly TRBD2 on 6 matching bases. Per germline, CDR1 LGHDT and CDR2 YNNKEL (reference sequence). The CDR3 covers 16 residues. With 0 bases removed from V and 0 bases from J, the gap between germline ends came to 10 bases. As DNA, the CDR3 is TGTGCCAGCAGCCAAGATTGGAGCGGGAGCACAGATACGCAGTATTTT. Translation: CASSQDWSGSTDTQYF.

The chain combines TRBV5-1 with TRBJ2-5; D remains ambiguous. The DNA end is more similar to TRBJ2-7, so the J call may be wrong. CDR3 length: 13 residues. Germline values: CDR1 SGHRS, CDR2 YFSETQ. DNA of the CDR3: TGCGCCAGCAGCTTCGGAGACTCCTACGAGCAGTACGTC. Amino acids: CASSFGDSYEQYV.

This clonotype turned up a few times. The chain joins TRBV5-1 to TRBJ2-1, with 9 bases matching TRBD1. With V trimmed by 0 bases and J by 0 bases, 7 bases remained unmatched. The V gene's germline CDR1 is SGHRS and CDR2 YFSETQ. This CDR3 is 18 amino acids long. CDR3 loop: CASSLAPQGASSYNEQFF. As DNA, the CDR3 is TGCGCCAGCAGCTTGGCACCACAGGGGGCGAGCTCCTACAATGAGCAGTTCTTC.

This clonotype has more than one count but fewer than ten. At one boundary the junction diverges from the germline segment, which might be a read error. The chain's CDR3 is CAGSLADRGTEAFF. For the CDR3, the DNA is TGTGCCGGCAGCTTAGCAGACAGGGGCACTGAAGCTTTCTTT. The chain links TRBV7-9 to TRBJ1-1, with TRBD1 matching over 8 bases. From germline, CDR1 is SEHNR and CDR2 FQNEAQ (reference sequence). CDR3 length: 14 amino acids.

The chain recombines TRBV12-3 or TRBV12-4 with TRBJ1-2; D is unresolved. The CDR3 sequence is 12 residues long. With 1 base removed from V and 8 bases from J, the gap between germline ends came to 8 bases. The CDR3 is CASSLDSRGYTF. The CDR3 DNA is TGTGCCAGCAGTTTAGACAGTCGCGGCTACACCTTC.

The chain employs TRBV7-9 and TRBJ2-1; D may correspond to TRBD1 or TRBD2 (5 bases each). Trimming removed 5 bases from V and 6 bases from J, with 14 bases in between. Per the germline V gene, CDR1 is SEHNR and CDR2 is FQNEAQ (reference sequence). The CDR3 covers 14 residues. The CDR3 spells CASSPRDPPNEQFF. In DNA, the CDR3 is TGTGCCAGCAGCCCCCGGGACCCCCCCAATGAGCAGTTCTTC.

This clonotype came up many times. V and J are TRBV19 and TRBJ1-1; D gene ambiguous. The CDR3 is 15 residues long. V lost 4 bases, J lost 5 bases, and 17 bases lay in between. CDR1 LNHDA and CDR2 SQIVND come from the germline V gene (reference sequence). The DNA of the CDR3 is TGTGCCAGTAGTAGCCGGACGGGGTGGATAACTGAAGCTTTCTTT. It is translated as CASSSRTGWITEAFF.

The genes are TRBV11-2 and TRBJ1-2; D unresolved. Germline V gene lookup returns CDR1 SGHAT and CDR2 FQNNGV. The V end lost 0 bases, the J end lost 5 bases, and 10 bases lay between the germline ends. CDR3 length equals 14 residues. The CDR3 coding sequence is TGTGCCAGCAGCTTAGATCTCCCCGGGTATGGCTACACCTTC. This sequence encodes CASSLDLPGYGYTF.

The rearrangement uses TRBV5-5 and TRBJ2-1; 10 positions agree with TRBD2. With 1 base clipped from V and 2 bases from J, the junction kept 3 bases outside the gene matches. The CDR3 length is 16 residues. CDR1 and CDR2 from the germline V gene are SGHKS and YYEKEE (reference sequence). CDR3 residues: CASSLTSGATYNEQFF. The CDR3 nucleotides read TGTGCCAGCAGCTTGACTAGCGGGGCAACCTACAATGAGCAGTTCTTC.

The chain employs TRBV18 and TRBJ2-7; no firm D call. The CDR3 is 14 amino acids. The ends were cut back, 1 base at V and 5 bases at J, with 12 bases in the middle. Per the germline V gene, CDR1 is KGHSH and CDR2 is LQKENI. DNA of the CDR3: TGTGCCAGCTCACCACAGTTCAGGTTCCACGAGCAGTACTTC. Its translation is CASSPQFRFHEQYF.

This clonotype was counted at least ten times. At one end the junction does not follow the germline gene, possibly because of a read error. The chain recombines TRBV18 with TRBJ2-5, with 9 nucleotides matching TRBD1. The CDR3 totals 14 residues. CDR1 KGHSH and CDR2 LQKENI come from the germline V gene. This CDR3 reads CASSPGQGLETQYF. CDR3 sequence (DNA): TGCGCCAGCAGCCCTGGACAGGGGTTGGAGACCCAGTACTTC.

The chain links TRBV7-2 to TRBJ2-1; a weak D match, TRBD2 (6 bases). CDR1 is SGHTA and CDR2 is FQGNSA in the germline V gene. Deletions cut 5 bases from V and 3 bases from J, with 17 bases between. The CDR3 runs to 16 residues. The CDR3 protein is CASSLPGTGHYNEQFF. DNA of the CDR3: TGTGCCAGCAGCCTGCCAGGGACTGGACACTACAATGAGCAGTTCTTC.

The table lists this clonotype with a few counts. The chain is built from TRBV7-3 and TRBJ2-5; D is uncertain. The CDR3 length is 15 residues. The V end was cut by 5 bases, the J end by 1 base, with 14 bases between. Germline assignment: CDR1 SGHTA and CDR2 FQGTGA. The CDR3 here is CASSPNRDSQETQYF. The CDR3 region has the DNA TGTGCCAGCAGCCCCAACCGAGATAGCCAAGAGACCCAGTACTTC.

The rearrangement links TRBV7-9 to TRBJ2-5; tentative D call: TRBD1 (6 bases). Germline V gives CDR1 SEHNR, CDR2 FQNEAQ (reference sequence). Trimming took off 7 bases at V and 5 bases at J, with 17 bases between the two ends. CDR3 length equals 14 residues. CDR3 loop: CASTIQGPGETQYF. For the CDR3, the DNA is TGTGCCAGCACCATACAGGGCCCAGGGGAGACCCAGTACTTC. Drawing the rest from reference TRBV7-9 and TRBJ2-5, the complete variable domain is DTGVSQNPRHKITKRGQNVTFRCDPISEHNRLYWYRQTLGQGPEFLTYFQNEAQLEKSRLLSDRFSAERPKGSFSTLEIQRTEQGDSAMYLCASTIQGPGETQYFGPGTRLLVL.

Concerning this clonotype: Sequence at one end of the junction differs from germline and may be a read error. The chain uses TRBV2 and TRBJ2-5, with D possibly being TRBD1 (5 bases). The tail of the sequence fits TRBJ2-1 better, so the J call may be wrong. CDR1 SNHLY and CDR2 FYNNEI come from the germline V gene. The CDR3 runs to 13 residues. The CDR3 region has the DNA TGTGCGAGCACCCCTGGGGCCTGCAATGAGCAGTTCTTC. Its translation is CASTPGACNEQFF.

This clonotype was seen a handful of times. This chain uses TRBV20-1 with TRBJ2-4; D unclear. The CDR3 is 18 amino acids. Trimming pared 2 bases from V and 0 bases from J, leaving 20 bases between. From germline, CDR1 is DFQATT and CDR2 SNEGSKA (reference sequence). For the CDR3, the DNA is TGCAGTGCTAGAAGCACTATTGGATTGAATCTAGCCAAAAACATTCAGTACTTC. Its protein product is CSARSTIGLNLAKNIQYF.

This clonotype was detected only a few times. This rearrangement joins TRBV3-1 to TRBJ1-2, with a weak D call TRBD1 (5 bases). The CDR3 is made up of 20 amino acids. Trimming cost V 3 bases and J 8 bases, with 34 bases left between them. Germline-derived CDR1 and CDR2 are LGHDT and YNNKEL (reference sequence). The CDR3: CASSHPTRSVDKTKTVGYTF. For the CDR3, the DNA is TGTGCCAGCAGCCACCCCACCCGAAGTGTGGACAAAACCAAAACGGTGGGCTACACCTTC.